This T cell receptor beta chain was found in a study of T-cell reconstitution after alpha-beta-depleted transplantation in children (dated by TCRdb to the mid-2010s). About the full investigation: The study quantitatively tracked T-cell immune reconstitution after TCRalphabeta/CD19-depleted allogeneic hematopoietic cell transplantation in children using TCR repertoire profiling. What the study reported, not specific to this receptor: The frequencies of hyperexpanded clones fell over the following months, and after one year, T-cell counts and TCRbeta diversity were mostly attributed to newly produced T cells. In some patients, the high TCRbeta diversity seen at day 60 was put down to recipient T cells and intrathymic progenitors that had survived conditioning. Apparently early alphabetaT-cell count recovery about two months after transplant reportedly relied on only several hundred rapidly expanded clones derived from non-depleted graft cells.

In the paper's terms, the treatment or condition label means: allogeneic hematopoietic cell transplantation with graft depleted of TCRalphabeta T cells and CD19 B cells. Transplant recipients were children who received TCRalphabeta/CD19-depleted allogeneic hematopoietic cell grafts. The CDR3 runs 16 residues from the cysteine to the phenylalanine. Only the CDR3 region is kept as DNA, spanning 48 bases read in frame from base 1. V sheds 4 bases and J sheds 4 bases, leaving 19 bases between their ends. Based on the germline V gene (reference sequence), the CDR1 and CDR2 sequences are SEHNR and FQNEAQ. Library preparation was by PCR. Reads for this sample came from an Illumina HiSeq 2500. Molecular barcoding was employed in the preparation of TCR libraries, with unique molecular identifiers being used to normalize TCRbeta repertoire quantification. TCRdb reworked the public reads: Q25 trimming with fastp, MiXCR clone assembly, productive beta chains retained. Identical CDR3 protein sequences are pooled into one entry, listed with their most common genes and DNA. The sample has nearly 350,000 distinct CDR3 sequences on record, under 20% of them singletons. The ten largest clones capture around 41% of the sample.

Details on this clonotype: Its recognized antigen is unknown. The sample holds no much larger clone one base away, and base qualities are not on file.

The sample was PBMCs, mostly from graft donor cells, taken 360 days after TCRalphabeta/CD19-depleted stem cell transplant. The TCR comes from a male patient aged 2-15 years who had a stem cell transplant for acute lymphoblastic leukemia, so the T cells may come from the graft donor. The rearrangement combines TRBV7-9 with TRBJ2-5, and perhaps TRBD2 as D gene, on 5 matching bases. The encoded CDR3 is CASSSNLAWEPETQYF. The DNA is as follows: TGTGCCAGCAGCTCGAATTTGGCCTGGGAGCCAGAGACCCAGTACTTC.